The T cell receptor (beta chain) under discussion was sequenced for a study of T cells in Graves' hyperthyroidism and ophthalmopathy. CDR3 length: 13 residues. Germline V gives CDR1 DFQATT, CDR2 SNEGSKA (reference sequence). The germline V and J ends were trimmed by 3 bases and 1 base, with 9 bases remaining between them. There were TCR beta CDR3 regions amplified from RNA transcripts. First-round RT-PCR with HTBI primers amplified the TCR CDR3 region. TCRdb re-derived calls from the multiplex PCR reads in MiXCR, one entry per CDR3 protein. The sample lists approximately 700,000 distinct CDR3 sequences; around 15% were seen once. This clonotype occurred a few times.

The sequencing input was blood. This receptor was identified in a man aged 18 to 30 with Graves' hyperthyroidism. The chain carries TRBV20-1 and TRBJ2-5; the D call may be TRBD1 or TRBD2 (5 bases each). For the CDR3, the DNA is TGCAGTGCTAGCGGGACCACCCAAGAGACCCAGTACTTC. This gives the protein CSASGTTQETQYF.